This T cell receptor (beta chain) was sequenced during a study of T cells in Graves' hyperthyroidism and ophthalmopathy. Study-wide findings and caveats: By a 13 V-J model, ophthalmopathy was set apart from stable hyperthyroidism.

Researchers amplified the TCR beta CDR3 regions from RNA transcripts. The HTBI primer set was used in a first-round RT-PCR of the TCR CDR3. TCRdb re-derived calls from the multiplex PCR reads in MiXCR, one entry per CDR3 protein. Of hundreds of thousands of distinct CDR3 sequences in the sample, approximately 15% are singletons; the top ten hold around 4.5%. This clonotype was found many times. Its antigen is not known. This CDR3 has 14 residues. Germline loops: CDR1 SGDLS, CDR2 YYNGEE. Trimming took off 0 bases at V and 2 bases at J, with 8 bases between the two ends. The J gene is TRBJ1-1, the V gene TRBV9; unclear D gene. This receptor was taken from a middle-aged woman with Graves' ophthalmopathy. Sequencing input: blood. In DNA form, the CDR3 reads TGTGCCAGCAGCGTAGAAAGTACTAACACTGAAGCTTTCTTT. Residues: CASSVESTNTEAFF.